The 22 T cell receptor beta chains below come from one sample, sequenced in a study of blood T cell repertoires in COVID-19. Method: immunoSEQ multiplex PCR; TCRdb's copy keeps in-frame clones and lacks some. The table includes roughly 140,000 clones, 84% detected once. Sequenced input: peripheral blood. The receptor source for this set is a woman aged 45-65 years with acute or convalescent COVID-19.

The V call is TRBV13, the J call TRBJ2-4; D may be TRBD2 (5 bases). V gave up 4 bases and J gave up 0 bases, with 10 bases separating them. CDR1 PRHDT and CDR2 FYEKMQ come from the germline V gene (reference sequence). The CDR3 consists of 15 residues. This CDR3 is CASSSWTVAKNIQYF. In nucleotides, the CDR3 is TGTGCCAGCAGCTCCTGGACTGTAGCCAAAAACATTCAGTACTTC.

This clone turned up a few times. The J gene is TRBJ1-6, the V gene TRBV6-6; D gene uncertain. This CDR3 is built from 13 residues. Germline CDR1 MNHNY, CDR2 SVGAGI (reference sequence). Trimming left V 2 bases short and J 9 bases short, with 8 bases between. The CDR3 region is CASSYLPGSPLHF. CDR3 coding DNA: TGTGCCAGCAGTTACCTACCCGGTTCACCCCTCCACTTT.

This chain uses TRBV7-2 with TRBJ1-5; 7 bases are a match to TRBD1. Germline V lookup: CDR1 SGHTA, CDR2 FQGNSA. V trimming: 1 base; J trimming: 4 bases; junction bases outside the gene matches: 13. There are 18 residues in the CDR3. The CDR3 nucleotides read TGTGCCAGCAGCTTAGTAGGGGGCAGGGTAAACCGGAATCAGCCCCAGCATTTT. Its translation is CASSLVGGRVNRNQPQHF.

This clone has just one count. J is TRBJ1-1 and V is TRBV7-9, with a tentative D call TRBD1 (5 bases). The CDR3 consists of 15 residues. V was trimmed by 5 bases and J by 7 bases, leaving 20 bases between them. In germline, CDR1 is SEHNR, CDR2 FQNEAQ (reference sequence). CDR3 loop: CASSPQAGQGSEAFF. The CDR3 DNA reads as TGTGCCAGCAGCCCTCAAGCTGGCCAGGGTAGTGAAGCTTTCTTT.

V usage is TRBV7-2 and J usage is TRBJ2-3, with 8 bases that match TRBD2. This CDR3 comprises 15 residues. Germline V gene lookup returns CDR1 SGHTA and CDR2 FQGNSA. The J segment lost 0 bases and the V segment lost 5 bases, leaving 4 bases of the junction unmatched. The CDR3 reads CASSPSSGSTDTQYF. CDR3 DNA sequence: TGTGCCAGCAGCCCATCTAGCGGGAGCACAGATACGCAGTATTTT.

A note on this clone: One junction end does not reproduce the germline sequence, and a read error may be involved. J is TRBJ2-3 and V is TRBV29-1, with D perhaps TRBD1 (6 bases). Germline V gene lookup returns CDR1 SQVTM and CDR2 ANQGSEA. The CDR3 is made up of 13 amino acids. CDR3 nucleotide sequence: TGCGGCGTTGTACTGGGGGCCACAGATACGCAGTATTTT. Translation: CGVVLGATDTQYF.

The chain is built from TRBV12-5 and TRBJ2-7; 8 nucleotides agree with TRBD1. CDR1 and CDR2 (germline): LGHNT, FRNRAP. V dropped 3 bases and J dropped 3; count of bases not matched to a gene: 7. This CDR3 has 15 residues. DNA of the CDR3: TGTGCTAGTGGTTTCCCCAGGGGACAGGTCTACGAGCAGTACTTC. Translated, it gives CASGFPRGQVYEQYF.

The chain links TRBV7-2 to TRBJ2-2; maybe TRBD2 (6 bases). The length of the CDR3 is 16 residues. CDR1 and CDR2 (germline): SGHTA, FQGNSA. V was cut by 2 bases and J by 5 bases, with 15 bases left in between. CDR3 amino acids: CTSSLRDWGETGELFF. CDR3 bases: TGTACCAGCAGCTTAAGGGACTGGGGTGAGACCGGGGAGCTGTTTTTT.

The V gene is TRBV5-5, the J gene TRBJ2-7; 7 bases match TRBD1. The V gene end was trimmed by 4 bases and the J gene end by 3 bases; junction bases not matched to a gene: 10. This CDR3 is built from 15 residues. The V gene's germline CDR1 is SGHKS and CDR2 YYEKEE (reference sequence). The DNA for the CDR3 is TGTGCCAGCAGCCCAAAACCGGGACAGAACTACGAGCAGTACTTC. Its translation is CASSPKPGQNYEQYF. The entire variable domain, with the rest obtained from reference TRBV5-5 and TRBJ2-7, is as follows: DAGVTQSPTHLIKTRGQQVTLRCSPISGHKSVSWYQQVLGQGPQFIFQYYEKEERGRGNFPDRFSARQFPNYSSELNVNALLLGDSALYLCASSPKPGQNYEQYFGPGTRLTVT.

This chain joins TRBV7-2 and TRBJ2-7, with 9 bases matching TRBD1. Trimming removed 5 bases from V and 3 bases from J; junction bases left unmatched: 8. CDR1 and CDR2 (germline): SGHTA, FQGNSA. This CDR3 has 15 residues. The CDR3: CASSQTGTGLYEQYF. In nucleotides, the CDR3 is TGTGCCAGCAGCCAAACCGGGACAGGGCTCTACGAGCAGTACTTC. Combining the CDR3 with reference TRBV7-2 and TRBJ2-7 gives the whole variable domain GAGVSQSPSNKVTEKGKDVELRCDPISGHTALYWYRQSLGQGLEFLIYFQGNSAPDKSGLPSDRFSAERTGGSVSTLTIQRTQQEDSAVYLCASSQTGTGLYEQYFGPGTRLTVT.

The chain carries TRBV14 and TRBJ1-1, with D perhaps matching TRBD1 (5 bases). V was cut by 1 base and J by 6 bases, with 15 bases left in between. The CDR3 loop spans 15 amino acids. The germline gives CDR1 SGHDN, CDR2 FVKESK. The CDR3 DNA sequence: TGTGCCAGCAGCCAAGGGTCCCATCTAGGGGCTGAAGCTTTCTTT. This encodes CASSQGSHLGAEAFF.

The CDR3 nucleotides are TGTGCCAGCAGTGGACTAGCGGCGAACACCGGGGAGCTGTTTTTT. It encodes CASSGLAANTGELFF. The chain combines TRBV6-4 with TRBJ2-2; 9 nucleotides agree with TRBD2. This CDR3 comprises 15 residues. With V trimmed by 4 bases and J by 0 bases, 0 bases remained unmatched. Germline CDR1 reads MRHNA; CDR2 reads SNTAGT.

The rearrangement links TRBV7-3 to TRBJ2-6, with D perhaps matching TRBD2 (6 bases). This CDR3 spans 18 amino acids. Germline-derived CDR1 and CDR2 are SGHTA and FQGTGA. The V gene lost 1 base and the J gene lost 0 bases, with 13 bases spanning the gap. CDR3 in amino acids: CASSLKGGTSSGANVLTF. CDR3 sequence (DNA): TGTGCCAGCAGCTTAAAAGGAGGGACCAGCTCTGGGGCCAACGTCCTGACTTTC.

This chain uses TRBV7-2 with TRBJ1-2; 9 bases line up with TRBD1. The CDR3 sequence is 16 residues long. From germline, CDR1 is SGHTA and CDR2 FQGNSA. Trimming cost V 4 bases and J 8 bases; bases outside gene matches: 14. The CDR3 region is CASSSTNLGTGRGYTF. The DNA for the CDR3 is TGTGCCAGCAGCTCCACGAACCTCGGGACAGGGCGAGGCTACACCTTC.

The J gene is TRBJ1-2, the V gene TRBV7-2; 8 positions agree with TRBD1. Losses at the gene ends were 5 bases for V and 3 bases for J; bases not matched to a gene: 5. The germline CDR1 and CDR2 sequences are SGHTA and FQGNSA. The CDR3 sequence is 14 residues long. CDR3 amino acids: CASSPQTGDYGYTF. In DNA, the CDR3 is TGTGCCAGCAGCCCCCAGACAGGGGACTATGGCTACACCTTC.

This chain uses TRBV5-1 with TRBJ2-1; 9 positions match TRBD2. V shed 5 bases, J shed 10 bases, and the junction held 13 bases outside the gene matches. The germline V gene has CDR1 SGHRS and CDR2 YFSETQ. The CDR3 consists of 15 residues. DNA of the CDR3: TGCGCCAGCAGTCGCGGGGGGGCGGCCTACGGAGAGCAGTTCTTC. Protein: CASSRGGAAYGEQFF.

The sample holds one count of this clone. The CDR3 sequence is CASSLTGSKSPLHF. CDR3 DNA: TGTGCCAGCAGCCTAACAGGGTCGAAATCACCCCTCCACTTT. The rearrangement uses TRBV6-2 or TRBV6-3 and TRBJ1-6; perhaps TRBD1 as D (6 bases). V lost 6 bases and J lost 10, with 16 bases in between. CDR1 and CDR2 (germline): MNHEY, SVGEGT. The CDR3 spans 14 residues.

The CDR3 sequence: CAISETGEDTEAFF. The DNA of the CDR3 is TGTGCCATCAGTGAGACAGGGGAGGACACTGAAGCTTTCTTT. The rearrangement joins TRBV10-3 to TRBJ1-1; 7 positions agree with TRBD1. Losses at the gene ends were 2 bases for V and 3 bases for J; bases not matched to a gene: 3. This CDR3 contains 14 residues. Germline values: CDR1 ENHRY, CDR2 SYGVKD.

V and J are TRBV7-2 and TRBJ1-1; 8 bases are a match to TRBD1. The CDR3 extends over 15 amino acids. The trim removed 5 bases at V and 2 bases at J, leaving 7 bases unmatched. CDR1 and CDR2 from the germline V gene are SGHTA and FQGNSA. The CDR3 loop is CASSPSRGRNTEAFF. In DNA form, the CDR3 reads TGTGCCAGCAGCCCAAGCAGGGGGCGTAACACTGAAGCTTTCTTT.

This sequence joins TRBV6-5 and TRBJ2-7, with TRBD1 matching 9 bases. The CDR3 extends over 14 amino acids. Germline V gives CDR1 MNHEY, CDR2 SVGAGI. The junction had 5 bases not matched to a gene; V was cut back by 6 bases and J by 2 bases. Written as DNA, the CDR3 is TGTGCCAGCAGCGCTAGACAGGGGGCCTACGAGCAGTACTTC. This codes for CASSARQGAYEQYF.

The chain uses TRBV20-1 and TRBJ1-6; D is possibly TRBD1 (6 bases). The CDR3 loop spans 15 amino acids. The germline V gene encodes CDR1 DFQATT and CDR2 SNEGSKA (reference sequence). Between the trimmed V and J ends, which lost 3 bases and 8 bases, there was a span of 17 bases. DNA of the CDR3: TGCAGTGCTAGTCCCACAAGTCACAGGGATTCACCCCTCCACTTT. Translation gives CSASPTSHRDSPLHF.

This clone was seen a few times. The gene calls are TRBV5-1 and TRBJ2-7; tentative D call: TRBD1 (5 bases). The CDR3 length is 14 residues. V shed 4 bases and J shed 3 bases, with 14 bases lying between them. Germline V lookup: CDR1 SGHRS, CDR2 YFSETQ. CDR3: CASSQPNRGYEQYF. The DNA for the CDR3 is TGCGCCAGCAGCCAACCGAATAGGGGCTACGAGCAGTACTTC.